One sample yielded the 2 T cell receptor beta chains listed below, sequenced in a study of beta chain features in type 1 diabetes. Of the isolated RNA, all was reverse transcribed, and so the sequenced material was expressed TCRB transcripts. Produced via immunoSEQ multiplex PCR; TCRdb's table is partial and in-frame only. The top ten hold about 0.042% of the sample, which has under 550,000 clones, 10% to 12% seen once. The sequenced material came from naive CD4+ T cells from blood. The receptors come from a woman between 18 and 29 years old in good health.

This clone has just a few counts. The same CDR3 is also encoded by other DNA sequences in this sample. The rearrangement uses TRBV7-9 and TRBJ1-1, with 7 bases matching TRBD1. Germline CDR1 SEHNR, CDR2 FQNEAQ (reference sequence). The length of the CDR3 is 13 residues. J lost 5 bases, V lost 5 bases, and 5 bases had no gene match. As DNA, the CDR3 is TGTGCCAGCAGCGGCCAGGGGGGTACTGAAGCTTTCTTT. Amino acid sequence: CASSGQGGTEAFF.

This clone has just a few counts. The chain couples TRBV29-1 to TRBJ1-1, with unresolved D. Between the trimmed V and J ends, which lost 7 bases and 3 bases, there was a span of 9 bases. CDR3 length equals 11 residues. The germline gives CDR1 SQVTM, CDR2 ANQGSEA. The DNA of the CDR3 is TGCAGCGGTCATGGGGACACTGAAGCTTTCTTT. This translates into CSGHGDTEAFF.